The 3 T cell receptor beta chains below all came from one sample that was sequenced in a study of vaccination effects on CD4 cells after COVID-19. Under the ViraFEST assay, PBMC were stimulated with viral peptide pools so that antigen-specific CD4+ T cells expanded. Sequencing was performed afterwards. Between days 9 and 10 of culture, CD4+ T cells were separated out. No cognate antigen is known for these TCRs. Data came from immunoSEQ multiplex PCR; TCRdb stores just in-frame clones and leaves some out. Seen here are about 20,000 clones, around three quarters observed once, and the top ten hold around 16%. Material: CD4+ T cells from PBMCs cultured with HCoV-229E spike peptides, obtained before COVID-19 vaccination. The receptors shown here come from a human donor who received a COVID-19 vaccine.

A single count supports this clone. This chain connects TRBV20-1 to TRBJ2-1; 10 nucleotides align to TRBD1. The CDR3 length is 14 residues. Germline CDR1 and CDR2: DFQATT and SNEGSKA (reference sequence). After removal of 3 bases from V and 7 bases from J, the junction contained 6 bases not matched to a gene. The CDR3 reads CSASGTGAKNEQFF. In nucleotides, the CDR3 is TGCAGTGCTAGTGGGACAGGGGCGAAGAATGAGCAGTTCTTC.

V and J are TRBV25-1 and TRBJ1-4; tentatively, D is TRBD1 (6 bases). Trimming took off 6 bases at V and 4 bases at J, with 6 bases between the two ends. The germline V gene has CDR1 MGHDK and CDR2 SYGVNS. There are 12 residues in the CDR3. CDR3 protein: CASRQGNEKLFF. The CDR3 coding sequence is TGTGCCAGCAGACAGGGTAATGAAAAACTGTTTTTT.

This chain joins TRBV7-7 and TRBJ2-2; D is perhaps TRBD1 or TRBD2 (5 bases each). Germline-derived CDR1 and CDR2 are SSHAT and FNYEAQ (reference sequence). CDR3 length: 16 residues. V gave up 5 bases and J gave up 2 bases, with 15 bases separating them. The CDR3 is CASSQGRLLNTGELFF. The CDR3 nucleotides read TGTGCCAGCAGCCAGGGACGGTTACTTAACACCGGGGAGCTGTTTTTT.